The present entry profiles one TCR beta chain with its context. The PCR used 60 Vbeta and 13 Jbeta primers. Profiling relied on immunoSEQ multiplex PCR, and the TCRdb table lists in-frame clones only, not all of them. The top ten clones hold around 1.8% of a sample with 200,000 to 250,000 clones, 75% to 80% of them seen once. These data are taken from a study of cytomegalovirus exposure and HLA in healthy donors. The clonotype comes from a man between 18 and 35 years old in good health and CMV-seronegative. The sequencing input was PBMCs.

Here the CDR3 DNA reads TGTGCCAGCAGTTTAATCCTCTATTCCTACGAGCAGTACTTC. Its translation is CASSLILYSYEQYF. V is TRBV28 and J is TRBJ2-7; D is undetermined. CDR1 is MDHEN and CDR2 is SYDVKM in the germline V gene. Trimming shortened V by 2 bases and J by 1 base, and 9 bases separated the two germline ends. CDR3 size: 14 residues.